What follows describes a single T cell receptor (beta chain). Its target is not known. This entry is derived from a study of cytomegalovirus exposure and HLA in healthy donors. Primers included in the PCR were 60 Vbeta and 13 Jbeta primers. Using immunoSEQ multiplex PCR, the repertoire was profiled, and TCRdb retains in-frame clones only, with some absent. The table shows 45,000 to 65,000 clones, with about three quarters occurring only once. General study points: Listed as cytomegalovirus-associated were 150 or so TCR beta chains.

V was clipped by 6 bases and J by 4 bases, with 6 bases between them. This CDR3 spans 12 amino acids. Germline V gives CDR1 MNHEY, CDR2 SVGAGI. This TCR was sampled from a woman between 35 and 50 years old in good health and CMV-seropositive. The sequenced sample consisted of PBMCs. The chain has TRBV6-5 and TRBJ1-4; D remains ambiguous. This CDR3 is CASSRINEKLFF. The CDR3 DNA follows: TGTGCCAGCAGCCGTATTAATGAAAAACTGTTTTTT.